These 25 T cell receptor beta chains came from one sample sequenced in a study of cytomegalovirus exposure and HLA in healthy donors (dated by TCRdb to about 2017). Receptors were amplified or captured by the immunoSEQ multiplex PCR assay. For the multiplex PCR, a mixture combining 60 forward primers for TCR Vbeta segments and 13 reverse primers for TCR Jbeta segments was used. TCRdb's version of the immuneACCESS table is confined to in-frame rearrangements and falls short of the full clone set. An unresolved V gene accounts for under half of the shortfall where checked; the remainder is of unknown origin. The sample has about 230,000 clones on record, about 77% of them singletons. The leading ten clones occupy about 0.47% of the sample. Sequenced sample: PBMCs. The receptor set was obtained from a boy younger than 18 in good health and CMV-seronegative.

The gene calls are TRBV15 and TRBJ2-1; D might be TRBD1 (6 bases). Germline CDR1 is LNHNV and CDR2 is YYDKDF (reference sequence). The CDR3 extends over 16 amino acids. V lost 0 bases and J 3 bases, leaving 12 bases between the germline ends. DNA for the CDR3: TGTGCCACCAGCAGAGAAGGAAGACAGGACTACAATGAGCAGTTCTTC. Translated, it gives CATSREGRQDYNEQFF.

The CDR3 coding sequence is TGTGCCAGCAGCTCCCGCAGCGCCGCGTACGAGCAGTACTTC. This sequence encodes CASSSRSAAYEQYF. V is TRBV11-2 and J is TRBJ2-7, with D unresolved. The CDR3 sequence is 14 residues long. Germline loops: CDR1 SGHAT, CDR2 FQNNGV. Trimming cost V 4 bases and J 4 bases, with 14 bases left between them.

In this sample, this clone turned up once. At one end, the junction sequence differs from germline, possibly due to a read error. The V call is TRBV7-9, the J call TRBJ2-1; 9 bases are a match to TRBD1. Germline lookup yields CDR1 SEHNR and CDR2 FQNEAQ (reference sequence). The CDR3 spans 15 residues. CDR3 loop: CSSSLQGAKSNEQFF. For the CDR3, the DNA is TGTTCCAGCAGCCTACAGGGGGCGAAAAGCAATGAGCAGTTCTTC.

This clone has only one observation. The V call is TRBV5-4, the J call TRBJ2-3, with TRBD2 matching over 11 bases. This CDR3 has 16 amino acids. Per the germline V gene, CDR1 is SGHNT and CDR2 is YYREEE (reference sequence). The V and J ends lost 4 bases and 2 bases, in that order; junction bases with no gene match: 6. The CDR3 bases are TGTGCCAGCAGCCTGGGACTAGCGGAATTCACAGATACGCAGTATTTT. Protein product: CASSLGLAEFTDTQYF.

The chain links TRBV11-3 to TRBJ2-7; 7 positions match TRBD2. The CDR3 is 17 residues long. Germline CDR1 is SGHNT and CDR2 is YENEEA. The V segment lost 0 bases and the J segment 3 bases; nucleotides outside the gene matches: 11. CDR3 sequence (DNA): TGTGCCAGCAGCTTAGAGGAGGGATGGGGAGGGATCTACGAGCAGTACTTC. Amino acids: CASSLEEGWGGIYEQYF.

This clone was observed a handful of times. The rearrangement uses TRBV5-1 and TRBJ1-1; D is unclear. The V end lost 1 base, the J end lost 1 base, and 8 bases lay between the germline ends. This CDR3 has 14 residues. Germline CDR1 SGHRS, CDR2 YFSETQ. As DNA, the CDR3 is TGCGCCAGCAGCTTGCTCCTCCCGAACACTGAAGCTTTCTTT. It encodes CASSLLLPNTEAFF.

The genes are TRBV9 and TRBJ2-2; TRBD2 matches 13 bases. CDR3 length: 18 amino acids. J was trimmed by 7 bases and V by 4 bases; bases with no gene match: 13. Germline V gives CDR1 SGDLS, CDR2 YYNGEE. The CDR3 DNA sequence: TGTGCCAGCAGCCCGGGACTAGCGGGACCGGCCGTAGACGGGGAGCTGTTTTTT. Protein sequence: CASSPGLAGPAVDGELFF.

This rearrangement joins TRBV11-1 to TRBJ2-3; TRBD2 agrees at 8 bases. This CDR3 spans 16 amino acids. Germline V gives CDR1 SGHAT, CDR2 FQDESV (reference sequence). V trimming: 3 bases; J trimming: 5 bases; junction bases outside the gene matches: 10. CDR3 region: CASSLEAGDAGDTQYF. CDR3 nucleotides: TGTGCCAGCAGCTTGGAAGCGGGAGACGCTGGAGATACGCAGTATTTT.

In DNA, the CDR3 is TGTGCCATCAGTGACAGCTACGAGCAGTACTTC. It is translated as CAISDSYEQYF. The J gene is TRBJ2-7, the V gene TRBV10-3; D unresolved. This CDR3 has 11 residues. Trimming stripped 3 bases from V and 3 bases from J, with 3 bases between. The germline gives CDR1 ENHRY, CDR2 SYGVKD.

CDR3 residues: CASSYARAGQPQHF. CDR3 DNA sequence: TGTGCCAGCAGTTACGCCCGGGCGGGTCAGCCCCAGCATTTT. V gene TRBV6-5 combines with J gene TRBJ1-5; the D is unclear. The germline V gene has CDR1 MNHEY and CDR2 SVGAGI. Deletions cut 2 bases from V and 6 bases from J, with 11 bases between. This CDR3 contains 14 residues.

Remarks on this clone: This sample also contains other DNA sequences that code for the same CDR3. The chain recombines TRBV18 with TRBJ2-7; the match to TRBD1 covers 7 bases. The CDR3 sequence is 14 residues long. J gave up 4 bases and V 2 bases, and 5 bases lay outside the gene matches. Germline values: CDR1 KGHSH, CDR2 LQKENI. CDR3 sequence (DNA): TGTGCCAGCTCACCAAGACAGGGTGGATACGAGCAGTACTTC. This gives the protein CASSPRQGGYEQYF.

This clone showed up just a few times. The J gene is TRBJ1-1, the V gene TRBV6-1; D is possibly TRBD1 (5 bases). This CDR3 has 14 amino acids. The V end was cut by 2 bases, the J end by 7 bases, with 14 bases between. Germline loops: CDR1 MNHNS, CDR2 SASEGT. CDR3 bases: TGTGCCAGCAGTGAACTAGGCAGGGCGATTGAAGCTTTCTTT. Protein: CASSELGRAIEAFF.

This chain links TRBV5-4 with TRBJ2-1; maybe TRBD2 (5 bases). Germline V gives CDR1 SGHNT, CDR2 YYREEE (reference sequence). The CDR3 sequence is 15 residues long. V lost 0 bases and J 4 bases, leaving 11 bases between the germline ends. The CDR3 nucleotides read TGTGCCAGCAGCTTGGATGTGGCGGGTTACAATGAGCAGTTCTTC. Residues: CASSLDVAGYNEQFF. Full variable domain (missing parts from reference TRBV5-4 and TRBJ2-1): ETGVTQSPTHLIKTRGQQVTLRCSSQSGHNTVSWYQQALGQGPQFIFQYYREEENGRGNFPPRFSGLQFPNYSSELNVNALELDDSALYLCASSLDVAGYNEQFFGPGTRLTVL.

CDR3 sequence reads: CASSQAPFSGGAKEQYF. Written as DNA, the CDR3 is TGCGCCAGCAGCCAGGCTCCCTTTAGCGGGGGGGCGAAGGAGCAGTACTTC. The chain links TRBV4-1 to TRBJ2-7; 11 positions agree with TRBD2. CDR1 and CDR2 (germline): MGHRA, YSYEKL. J gave up 7 bases and V 3 bases, and 14 bases lay outside the gene matches. CDR3 length: 17 residues.

The J gene is TRBJ1-1, the V gene TRBV30; D is unclear. Trimming cost V 5 bases and J 11 bases, with 21 bases left between them. The germline V gene has CDR1 GTSNPN and CDR2 SVGIG (reference sequence). The CDR3 consists of 13 residues. The CDR3 nucleotides are TGTGCCTGGGGAGTAAGGAGTCCCTGTAGGGCTTTCTTT. It specifies CAWGVRSPCRAFF.

The CDR3 coding sequence is TGTGCCAGCAGCTACGGACAGGGAATCTACGAGCAGTACTTC. Residues: CASSYGQGIYEQYF. The V and J genes are TRBV7-8 and TRBJ2-7; 8 nucleotides agree with TRBD1. The V and J ends lost 4 bases and 3 bases, in that order; junction bases with no gene match: 5. Germline V lookup: CDR1 SGHVS, CDR2 FQNEAQ. The CDR3 is 14 amino acids.

The chain employs TRBV11-2 and TRBJ1-4, with D maybe TRBD1 (5 bases). V was cut by 5 bases and J by 13 bases, with 14 bases left in between. Per germline, CDR1 SGHAT and CDR2 FQNNGV. The CDR3 runs to 12 residues. CDR3 sequence (DNA): TGTGCCAGCAGCCCCCTGGGGGGAAGACTGTTTTTT. Amino acids: CASSPLGGRLFF.

V and J are TRBV27 and TRBJ1-1, with D possibly matching TRBD1 (5 bases). V was pared by 1 base and J by 1 base, with 7 bases between. The CDR3 has 14 amino acids. Germline V CDR1 and CDR2: MNHEY, SMNVEV (reference sequence). The CDR3 nucleotides are TGTGCCAGCAGTTTATTGCAGGGGAACACTGAAGCTTTCTTT. Translated: CASSLLQGNTEAFF.

This clone was observed a few times. CDR3 sequence: CASSDYGTGVSGANVLTF. CDR3 coding DNA: TGTGCCAGCAGCGATTATGGGACAGGGGTCTCTGGGGCCAACGTCCTGACTTTC. The chain links TRBV5-4 to TRBJ2-6, with 10 positions matching TRBD1. V trimming: 4 bases; J trimming: 0 bases; junction bases outside the gene matches: 7. The CDR3 covers 18 residues. Germline CDR1 and CDR2: SGHNT and YYREEE (reference sequence).

The V gene is TRBV5-5, the J gene TRBJ1-4; D unresolved. Germline CDR1 is SGHKS and CDR2 is YYEKEE (reference sequence). CDR3 size: 12 residues. The ends were cut back, 0 bases at V and 7 bases at J, with 4 bases in the middle. The chain's CDR3 is CASSLVSEKLFF. CDR3 DNA: TGTGCCAGCAGCTTGGTATCTGAAAAACTGTTTTTT. Variable domain in full (rest from reference TRBV5-5 and TRBJ1-4): DAGVTQSPTHLIKTRGQQVTLRCSPISGHKSVSWYQQVLGQGPQFIFQYYEKEERGRGNFPDRFSARQFPNYSSELNVNALLLGDSALYLCASSLVSEKLFFGSGTQLSVL.

The table lists this clone with a count of one. The V call is TRBV7-9, the J call TRBJ2-7; the D gene is possibly TRBD2 (5 bases). Germline lookup yields CDR1 SEHNR and CDR2 FQNEAQ (reference sequence). The ends were cut back, 5 bases at V and 3 bases at J, with 20 bases in the middle. The CDR3 is 16 amino acids. The CDR3 is CASSDLKVGSYYEQYF. The CDR3 region has the DNA TGTGCCAGCAGCGATCTCAAGGTGGGGAGCTACTACGAGCAGTACTTC.

V is TRBV6-5 and J is TRBJ1-5; no reliable D call. The V end was cut by 2 bases, the J end by 3 bases, with 8 bases between. The CDR3 has 14 amino acids. In germline, CDR1 is MNHEY, CDR2 SVGAGI. The DNA for the CDR3 is TGTGCCAGCAGTTACCGGGATTCCAATCAGCCCCAGCATTTT. It encodes CASSYRDSNQPQHF.

V and J are TRBV6-1 and TRBJ1-2, with 8 bases lining up with TRBD1. The CDR3 runs to 15 residues. V was pared by 0 bases and J by 7 bases, with 7 bases of the junction left unmatched. CDR1 is MNHNS and CDR2 is SASEGT in the germline V gene. The CDR3 loop reads CASSEALGQGFGYTF. The CDR3 nucleotides are TGTGCCAGCAGTGAAGCGCTAGGACAGGGTTTTGGCTACACCTTC.

The chain has TRBV5-4 and TRBJ1-2, with 7 bases matching TRBD1. The CDR3 totals 16 residues. J gave up 7 bases and V 4 bases, and 16 bases lay outside the gene matches. Germline V CDR1 and CDR2: SGHNT, YYREEE (reference sequence). The DNA of the CDR3 is TGTGCCAGCAGCCCGTCGGGCAGCAGGGGGGCTTCTGGCTACACCTTC. It codes for CASSPSGSRGASGYTF.

V is TRBV11-2 and J is TRBJ2-5, with 7 bases aligning to TRBD1. V was clipped by 5 bases and J by 3 bases; unmatched bases: 9. CDR1 SGHAT and CDR2 FQNNGV come from the germline V gene. The CDR3 runs 15 residues. CDR3: CASSPWDRNKETQYF. In nucleotides, the CDR3 is TGTGCCAGCAGCCCCTGGGACAGAAACAAAGAGACCCAGTACTTC.